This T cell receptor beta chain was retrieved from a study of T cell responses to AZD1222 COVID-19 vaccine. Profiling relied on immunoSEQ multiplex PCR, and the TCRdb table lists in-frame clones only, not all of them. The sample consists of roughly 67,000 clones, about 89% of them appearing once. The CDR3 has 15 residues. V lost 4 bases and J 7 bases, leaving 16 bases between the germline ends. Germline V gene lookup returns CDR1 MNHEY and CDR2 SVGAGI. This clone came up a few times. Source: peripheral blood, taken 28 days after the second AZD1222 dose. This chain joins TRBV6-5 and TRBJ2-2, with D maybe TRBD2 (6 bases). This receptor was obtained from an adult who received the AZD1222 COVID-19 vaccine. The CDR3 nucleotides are TGTGCCAGCAGTTGGAGAGTTGGGGAGGTCGGGGAGCTGTTTTTT. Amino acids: CASSWRVGEVGELFF.